The 23 T cell receptor beta chains below all came from one sample that was sequenced in a study of T-cell reconstitution after alpha-beta-depleted transplantation in children. Molecular barcoding with unique molecular identifiers was used for the TCRbeta library. TCRdb redid the calling of the PCR reads with MiXCR, one entry per CDR3 protein. Seen here are some 490,000 distinct CDR3 sequences, approximately 12% observed once, and the top ten hold less than 6.5%. The starting material was PBMCs from the stem cell graft donor, obtained from the stem cell graft. These receptor sequences come from a human donor who donated a stem cell graft to a child with combined immunodeficiency.

The chain couples TRBV7-8 to TRBJ2-3, with 13 bases that match TRBD2. This CDR3 comprises 20 residues. Germline CDR1 and CDR2: SGHVS and FQNEAQ. J gave up 3 bases and V 0 bases, and 12 bases lay outside the gene matches. Written as DNA, the CDR3 is TGTGCCAGCAGCTTAGCGCCCACTAGCGGGAGGGCCGGTCGGACAGATACGCAGTATTTT. It encodes CASSLAPTSGRAGRTDTQYF.

The table lists this clonotype with many counts. The chain is built from TRBV4-3 and TRBJ2-1; perhaps TRBD1 as D (6 bases). The CDR3 sequence is 15 residues long. Trimming shortened V by 1 base and J by 9 bases, and 16 bases separated the two germline ends. CDR1 and CDR2 from the germline V gene are LGHNA and YSLEER. CDR3 bases: TGCGCCAGCAGCCAAGCATGGAAACAGGGCTCTGAGCAGTTCTTC. It specifies CASSQAWKQGSEQFF.

The chain links TRBV20-1 to TRBJ2-2, with D perhaps given as TRBD1 or TRBD2 (5 bases each). This CDR3 contains 14 residues. Deletions cut 3 bases from V and 6 bases from J, with 14 bases between. Germline-derived CDR1 and CDR2 are DFQATT and SNEGSKA (reference sequence). CDR3 in amino acids: CSASSGTTPGELFF. The CDR3 DNA is TGCAGTGCTAGTTCCGGGACCACCCCCGGGGAGCTGTTTTTT.

This clonotype was recorded many times. In DNA, the CDR3 is TGTGCCAGCAGCACTCCGGGACCGTTATTCACAGATACGCAGTATTTT. Translated: CASSTPGPLFTDTQYF. The V and J genes are TRBV21-1 and TRBJ2-3; the table assigns TRBD1, which was not confirmed against the DNA. TRBV21-1 is termed a pseudogene. This CDR3 spans 16 amino acids.

This clonotype was observed a few times. This chain uses TRBV7-3 with TRBJ1-1; 10 bases are a match to TRBD1. The CDR3 extends over 16 amino acids. Germline V lookup: CDR1 SGHTA, CDR2 FQGTGA. Trimming took 1 base from V and 4 from J; bases not matched to a gene: 6. DNA of the CDR3: TGTGCCAGCAGCTTAAAATGCTGGGACAGGGGCACTGAAGCTTTCTTT. Its protein product is CASSLKCWDRGTEAFF.

This clonotype was recorded a few times. This rearrangement joins TRBV7-8 to TRBJ1-3, with TRBD1 as a possible D gene (6 bases). Trimming left V 3 bases short and J 0 bases short, with 12 bases between. The CDR3 contains 16 residues. The germline V gene has CDR1 SGHVS and CDR2 FQNEAQ. DNA for the CDR3: TGTGCCAGCAGCTTCGGACAGCGGACCTCTGGAAACACCATATATTTT. Translating gives CASSFGQRTSGNTIYF. The full variable domain, rest sourced from reference TRBV7-8 and TRBJ1-3, is GAGVSQSPRYKVAKRGQDVALRCDPISGHVSLFWYQQALGQGPEFLTYFQNEAQLDKSGLPSDRFFAERPEGSVSTLKIQRTQQEDSAVYLCASSFGQRTSGNTIYFGEGSWLTVV.

This CDR3 is CASSPMWQGAYGYTF. Here the CDR3 DNA reads TGCGCCAGCAGCCCTATGTGGCAGGGCGCATATGGCTACACCTTC. The chain uses TRBV4-3 and TRBJ1-2, with D perhaps TRBD1 (5 bases). This CDR3 contains 15 residues. Trimming left V 4 bases short and J 5 bases short, with 17 bases between. Germline V gene lookup returns CDR1 LGHNA and CDR2 YSLEER.

The chain combines TRBV20-1 with TRBJ1-2, with D unresolved. The V gene's germline CDR1 is DFQATT and CDR2 SNEGSKA (reference sequence). CDR3 length equals 10 residues. V lost 3 bases, J lost 12 bases, and 11 bases lay in between. CDR3 region: CSARDWRDTF. The CDR3, as DNA: TGCAGTGCTAGGGATTGGCGGGACACCTTC.

The rearrangement links TRBV7-9 to TRBJ1-2; no firm D call. There are 12 residues in the CDR3. V shed 1 base and J shed 7 bases, with 7 bases lying between them. CDR1 is SEHNR, CDR2 FQNEAQ, per germline (reference sequence). CDR3 in amino acids: CASSLGTLGYTF. As DNA, the CDR3 is TGTGCCAGCAGCTTAGGGACCCTTGGCTACACCTTC.

This clonotype was counted ten times or more. This chain links TRBV7-8 with TRBJ2-1; 10 nucleotides line up with TRBD1. This CDR3 is built from 16 residues. Germline V CDR1 and CDR2: SGHVS, FQNEAQ. The ends lost 2 bases at V and 4 bases at J; junction bases unmatched: 5. DNA of the CDR3: TGTGCCAGCAGCTTATTAAGACAGGGGGCTTACAATGAGCAGTTCTTC. Amino acid sequence: CASSLLRQGAYNEQFF.

The chain recombines TRBV6-2 or TRBV6-3 with TRBJ2-2; D may be TRBD1 (5 bases). Germline CDR1 MNHEY, CDR2 SVGEGT. Trimming removed 6 bases at V and 2 bases at J, with 13 bases between. The CDR3 sequence is 15 residues long. CDR3 coding DNA: TGTGCCAGCAGCTACCGACAGATCAACACCGGGGAGCTGTTTTTT. It yields the protein CASSYRQINTGELFF.

This clonotype showed up just a few times. The genes are TRBV18 and TRBJ2-1, with D uncertain. Germline CDR1 KGHSH, CDR2 LQKENI. V gave up 3 bases and J gave up 3 bases, with 9 bases separating them. There are 14 residues in the CDR3. In nucleotides, the CDR3 is TGTGCCAGCTCACCGAACATAGGCTACAATGAGCAGTTCTTC. As protein: CASSPNIGYNEQFF.

This clonotype was detected ten times or more. The V call is TRBV5-5, the J call TRBJ2-1; possible D gene TRBD1, 5 bases. The CDR3 is made up of 13 amino acids. Trimming cost V 0 bases and J 8 bases, with 9 bases left between them. Germline CDR1 SGHKS, CDR2 YYEKEE (reference sequence). The chain's CDR3 is CASSLGRGDEQFF. CDR3 nucleotide sequence: TGTGCCAGCAGCTTGGGTAGGGGTGATGAGCAGTTCTTC.

A few counts support this clonotype. The V gene is TRBV7-9, the J gene TRBJ2-3, with D maybe TRBD2 (6 bases). CDR1 and CDR2 (germline): SEHNR, FQNEAQ (reference sequence). V was clipped by 5 bases and J by 5 bases, with 14 bases between them. The CDR3 sequence is 14 residues long. CDR3 amino acids: CASSPTGVEDTQYF. The CDR3 bases are TGTGCCAGCAGCCCGACGGGGGTAGAAGATACGCAGTATTTT.

There are a few counts of this clonotype. Here the CDR3 DNA reads TGCAGTGCTAGTCGTCTTGGCGGGAGGGCCCCCAATGAGCAGTTCTTC. Protein sequence: CSASRLGGRAPNEQFF. This chain joins TRBV20-1 and TRBJ2-1; 9 bases fit TRBD2. Germline values: CDR1 DFQATT, CDR2 SNEGSKA (reference sequence). J lost 6 bases, V lost 3 bases, and 12 bases had no gene match. The CDR3 length is 16 residues.

The chain joins TRBV11-3 to TRBJ2-7; 7 positions match TRBD1. Germline lookup yields CDR1 SGHNT and CDR2 YENEEA. The CDR3 is 13 amino acids. V shed 8 bases, J shed 5 bases, and the junction held 9 bases outside the gene matches. The CDR3 DNA reads as TGTGCCAGCCAAGACAGGGCTGTCAACGAGCAGTACTTC. Its translation is CASQDRAVNEQYF.

This clonotype has only a few counts. The V and J genes are TRBV7-4 and TRBJ2-3; the match to TRBD1 covers 8 bases. Germline lookup yields CDR1 SGHVT and CDR2 SQSDAQ. V dropped 7 bases and J dropped 5; count of bases not matched to a gene: 23. The CDR3 has 19 amino acids. CDR3 amino acids: CASTQRGGARTGRLDTQYF. The CDR3 DNA is TGTGCCAGCACCCAACGAGGTGGAGCAAGGACAGGGAGATTAGATACGCAGTATTTT. Full variable domain (missing parts from reference TRBV7-4 and TRBJ2-3): GAGVSQSPRYKVAKRGRDVALRCDSISGHVTLYWYRQTLGQGSEVLTYSQSDAQRDKSGRPSGRFSAERPERSVSTLKIQRTEQGDSAVYLCASTQRGGARTGRLDTQYFGPGTRLTVL.

This clonotype was seen many times. This chain links TRBV7-8 with TRBJ1-1, with D unclear. V was clipped by 1 base and J by 4 bases, with 7 bases between them. The V gene's germline CDR1 is SGHVS and CDR2 FQNEAQ. CDR3 length: 13 residues. The CDR3 coding sequence is TGTGCCAGCAGCTTAGTGTCGATCACTGAAGCTTTCTTT. It is translated as CASSLVSITEAFF.

This clonotype was observed a few times. The chain is built from TRBV12-3 or TRBV12-4 and TRBJ1-6; no reliable D call. Trimming shortened V by 2 bases and J by 7 bases, and 12 bases separated the two germline ends. The CDR3 extends over 15 amino acids. Written as DNA, the CDR3 is TGTGCCAGCAGTTTATTCAGATCTGACAATTCACCCCTCCACTTT. Encoded protein: CASSLFRSDNSPLHF.

This clonotype has a handful of counts. The V call is TRBV6-9, the J call TRBJ2-6; either TRBD1 or TRBD2 may fit D (5 bases each). V lost 6 bases and J lost 1, with 13 bases in between. From germline, CDR1 is MNHGY and CDR2 SVAAGI. The CDR3 loop spans 16 amino acids. CDR3 protein: CASSLSWGSGANVLTF. The CDR3 DNA follows: TGTGCCAGCAGCCTAAGTTGGGGGTCTGGGGCCAACGTCCTGACTTTC.

This clonotype came up many times. The J gene is TRBJ2-7, the V gene TRBV29-1; D might be TRBD2 (6 bases). This CDR3 comprises 12 residues. V lost 6 bases and J 6 bases, leaving 15 bases between the germline ends. Germline CDR1 and CDR2: SQVTM and ANQGSEA. The chain's CDR3 is CSVAPGSSEQYF. For the CDR3, the DNA is TGCAGCGTAGCCCCCGGGAGCAGCGAGCAGTACTTC.

The genes are TRBV27 and TRBJ2-7, with D tentatively TRBD1 (5 bases). CDR3 size: 14 residues. V lost 5 bases and J lost 6, with 17 bases in between. CDR1 and CDR2 from the germline V gene are MNHEY and SMNVEV (reference sequence). The CDR3 region has the DNA TGTGCCAGCAGTCCTCCCGGCCAGGGTAGCGAGCAGTACTTC. Protein: CASSPPGQGSEQYF.

The CDR3 protein is CASSLIAGPSGDEQFF. The DNA for the CDR3 is TGCGCCAGCAGCTTGATTGCTGGGCCCTCTGGGGATGAGCAGTTCTTC. The chain uses TRBV5-1 and TRBJ2-1; D gene unclear. Trimming took off 1 base at V and 8 bases at J, with 19 bases between the two ends. The CDR3 is 16 residues long. Germline values: CDR1 SGHRS, CDR2 YFSETQ. Based on the CDR3 plus reference TRBV5-1 and TRBJ2-1, the full variable domain is KAGVTQTPRYLIKTRGQQVTLSCSPISGHRSVSWYQQTPGQGLQFLFEYFSETQRNKGNFPGRFSGRQFSNSRSEMNVSTLELGDSALYLCASSLIAGPSGDEQFFGPGTRLTVL.